Below are 18 T cell receptor beta chains sequenced from a single sample in a study of blood T cell repertoires in COVID-19. Using immunoSEQ multiplex PCR, the repertoire was profiled, and TCRdb retains in-frame clones only, with some absent. The table includes 100,000 to 150,000 clones, 70% to 80% detected once. The sequenced sample was peripheral blood. Receptor source: a man aged 35 to 55 with active or convalescent COVID-19.

V gene TRBV7-9 combines with J gene TRBJ2-1; tentatively, D is TRBD2 (6 bases). The V end lost 5 bases, the J end lost 7 bases, and 15 bases lay between the germline ends. Germline CDR1 SEHNR, CDR2 FQNEAQ (reference sequence). The CDR3 spans 14 residues. The CDR3 nucleotides read TGTGCCAGCAGCCACCGGGGGAGTGAGAATGAGCAGTTCTTC. Amino acid sequence: CASSHRGSENEQFF.

The V gene is TRBV24-1, the J gene TRBJ2-2; a weak D match, TRBD1 (6 bases). Germline CDR1 is KGHDR and CDR2 is SFDVKD. The CDR3 is 16 amino acids. V lost 4 bases and J lost 3, with 14 bases in between. The CDR3 DNA is TGTGCCACCAGTGACCCCACAGGGAGCTACACCGGGGAGCTGTTTTTT. This translates into CATSDPTGSYTGELFF.

This chain connects TRBV6-5 to TRBJ1-5; 7 bases line up with TRBD1. This CDR3 has 14 residues. Germline lookup yields CDR1 MNHEY and CDR2 SVGAGI. With V trimmed by 8 bases and J by 6 bases, 10 bases remained unmatched. The CDR3 reads CASRDRVEVQPQHF. The CDR3 bases are TGTGCCAGCCGCGACAGGGTGGAGGTTCAGCCCCAGCATTTT.

The count of this clone is one. The genes are TRBV19 and TRBJ2-1, with 9 nucleotides matching TRBD1. The CDR3 spans 17 residues. Per germline, CDR1 LNHDA and CDR2 SQIVND (reference sequence). V dropped 3 bases and J dropped 8; count of bases not matched to a gene: 14. CDR3 nucleotide sequence: TGTGCCAGTAGTATCGGGCGGGGACAGGGTGAATATCATGAGCAGTTCTTC. This sequence encodes CASSIGRGQGEYHEQFF. The complete variable domain, with remaining parts taken from reference TRBV19 and TRBJ2-1, reads DGGITQSPKYLFRKEGQNVTLSCEQNLNHDAMYWYRQDPGQGLRLIYYSQIVNDFQKGDIAEGYSVSREKKESFPLTVTSAQKNPTAFYLCASSIGRGQGEYHEQFFGPGTRLTVL.

This clone was seen only once. The genes are TRBV3-1 (or the pseudogene TRBV3-2) and TRBJ2-4; 8 nucleotides match TRBD2. Unmatched junction bases numbered 4, after V lost 3 bases and J lost 3 bases. This CDR3 spans 15 amino acids. Germline-derived CDR1 and CDR2 are LGHDT and YNNKEL (reference sequence). This CDR3 reads CASSQGLEVKNIQYF. The CDR3 bases are TGTGCCAGCAGCCAGGGACTAGAGGTCAAAAACATTCAGTACTTC.

This clone was observed a single time. The chain is built from TRBV25-1 and TRBJ1-2, with D uncertain. Germline-derived CDR1 and CDR2 are MGHDK and SYGVNS. The CDR3 covers 13 residues. V lost 3 bases and J 8 bases, leaving 13 bases between the germline ends. The CDR3 DNA is TGTGCCAGCAGTGATAGAGGTTTCGGCGGCTACACCTTC. Translation: CASSDRGFGGYTF.

This chain connects TRBV2 to TRBJ1-2, with D possibly TRBD1 on 5 matching bases. With 9 bases removed from V and 7 bases from J, the gap between germline ends came to 27 bases. This CDR3 has 16 amino acids. Germline V gene data show CDR1 as SNHLY and CDR2 as FYNNEI. CDR3 in DNA: TGTGCCAGGGGGGGGAAGGGCAAGGCCTATTCTTCTGGCTACACCTTC. Translation gives CARGGKGKAYSSGYTF.

Here the CDR3 reads CASMRTSGGTDTQYF. Written as DNA, the CDR3 is TGTGCCAGCATGCGGACTAGCGGGGGAACAGATACGCAGTATTTT. The chain couples TRBV9 to TRBJ2-3; 13 bases are a match to TRBD2. Germline loops: CDR1 SGDLS, CDR2 YYNGEE. The CDR3 covers 15 residues. The J segment lost 3 bases and the V segment lost 6 bases, leaving 4 bases of the junction unmatched.

The chain combines TRBV9 with TRBJ1-6, with D possibly being TRBD1 (5 bases). Trimming cost V 3 bases and J 6 bases, with 7 bases left between them. CDR3 size: 13 residues. Germline V gene lookup returns CDR1 SGDLS and CDR2 YYNGEE. CDR3 sequence reads: CASSGQGNSPLHF. In DNA, the CDR3 is TGTGCCAGCAGCGGCCAGGGTAATTCACCCCTCCACTTT.

This sequence joins TRBV5-1 and TRBJ1-2; 9 bases fit TRBD1. Germline V gene sequence: CDR1 SGHRS, CDR2 YFSETQ. Losses at the gene ends were 1 base for V and 4 bases for J; bases not matched to a gene: 17. The CDR3 has 19 amino acids. The CDR3 loop reads CASSLPSNDAGQGLYGYTF. The CDR3 DNA is TGCGCCAGCAGCTTGCCCTCCAACGATGCGGGACAGGGTCTCTATGGCTACACCTTC. Full variable domain (outside the CDR3, taken from reference TRBV5-1 and TRBJ1-2): KAGVTQTPRYLIKTRGQQVTLSCSPISGHRSVSWYQQTPGQGLQFLFEYFSETQRNKGNFPGRFSGRQFSNSRSEMNVSTLELGDSALYLCASSLPSNDAGQGLYGYTFGSGTRLTVV.

The rearrangement joins TRBV10-2 to TRBJ1-4, with D possibly matching TRBD1 (5 bases). This CDR3 contains 16 residues. Germline values: CDR1 WSHSY, CDR2 SAAADI. The V and J ends lost 0 bases and 6 bases respectively, with 14 bases between them. DNA for the CDR3: TGCGCCAGCAGTGAGTCCCCTCGGAGGGGTTATGAAAAACTGTTTTTT. Its protein product is CASSESPRRGYEKLFF.

The chain joins TRBV5-1 to TRBJ1-5; the D gene is possibly TRBD1 (6 bases). CDR3 length equals 14 residues. Germline V gives CDR1 SGHRS, CDR2 YFSETQ. Trimming took 1 base from V and 6 from J, leaving 11 bases between them. The CDR3 DNA reads TGCGCCAGCAGCTTGTCGGACAGTCGTCAGCCCCAGCATTTT. Amino acids: CASSLSDSRQPQHF.

CDR3 residues: CASRETGSGETQYF. For the CDR3, the DNA is TGTGCCAGTAGGGAAACAGGGTCGGGCGAGACCCAGTACTTC. The V gene is TRBV19, the J gene TRBJ2-5, with D maybe TRBD1 (6 bases). V was clipped by 6 bases and J by 5 bases, with 16 bases between them. The CDR3 is 14 amino acids. Per the germline V gene, CDR1 is LNHDA and CDR2 is SQIVND (reference sequence).

The chain employs TRBV2 and TRBJ1-2; the D gene is possibly TRBD1 (6 bases). The CDR3 length is 14 residues. The V end was cut by 6 bases, the J end by 3 bases, with 14 bases between. Per germline, CDR1 SNHLY and CDR2 FYNNEI. This CDR3 is CASRRDSGDYGYTF. The DNA for the CDR3 is TGTGCCAGCAGACGGGATTCAGGGGACTATGGCTACACCTTC.

This chain uses TRBV6-4 with TRBJ1-6; D uncertain. The CDR3 length is 14 residues. Trimming stripped 8 bases from V and 7 bases from J, with 15 bases between. Looked up from germline, CDR1 is MRHNA and CDR2 is SNTAGT. The CDR3 nucleotides are TGTGCCAGCTCTGCGGAGGTAGGAAATTCACCCCTCCACTTT. Its protein product is CASSAEVGNSPLHF.

The V and J genes are TRBV7-9 and TRBJ2-7; D gene uncertain. Germline V gene sequence: CDR1 SEHNR, CDR2 FQNEAQ (reference sequence). Trimming shortened V by 0 bases and J by 5 bases, and 14 bases separated the two germline ends. The CDR3 has 15 amino acids. In DNA, the CDR3 is TGTGCCAGCAGCTTAGCCGTGACCCTAGTTGACGAGCAGTACTTC. Protein product: CASSLAVTLVDEQYF.

This rearrangement joins TRBV24-1 to TRBJ1-6; no clear D. CDR3 length: 19 amino acids. The germline gives CDR1 KGHDR, CDR2 SFDVKD. V was shortened by 1 base and J by 0 bases, with 15 bases between the two germline ends. Here the CDR3 reads CATSDFDSSLSSYNSPLHF. The CDR3 nucleotides are TGTGCCACCAGTGATTTCGATAGTAGCTTAAGCTCCTATAATTCACCCCTCCACTTT.

This clone was counted once. The chain combines TRBV13 with TRBJ2-4; D might be TRBD2 (5 bases). With 5 bases removed from V and 11 bases from J, the gap between germline ends came to 10 bases. CDR1 is PRHDT and CDR2 is FYEKMQ in the germline V gene (reference sequence). CDR3 length: 11 amino acids. CDR3 protein: CASSREGVQYF. The CDR3 nucleotides are TGTGCCAGCAGCCGGGAAGGCGTTCAGTACTTC.